The clone carrying this TCR beta chain was detected only a few times. What it recognizes is unknown. The record originates from a study of T cell repertoires in cytomegalovirus infection. The CDR3 spans 17 residues. From germline, CDR1 is SEHNR and CDR2 FQNEAQ (reference sequence). V was cut by 7 bases and J by 1 base, with 22 bases left in between. TCRdb called the reads again in MiXCR, with one record for every CDR3 protein. The sample holds about 920,000 distinct CDR3 sequences, approximately 31% seen once. The genes are TRBV7-9 and TRBJ1-1; D is possibly TRBD1 (6 bases). Sample: cultured CD8+ T cells from PBMCs, taken from culture after CMV antigen stimulation. The source is a human donor in good health (CMV status not recorded). Some clones in this sample may be carry-over from other donors' samples. Here the CDR3 reads CASTFPPDSPGNTEAFF. DNA for the CDR3: TGTGCCAGCACCTTTCCCCCGGACAGTCCAGGGAACACTGAAGCTTTCTTT.